Sequencing of this T cell receptor beta chain was carried out in a study of shared clonotypes between healthy human individuals. As defined, naive CD8 cells were CD45RO-negative and positively selected for CCR7, with terminally differentiated effector memory CD45RA+ cells excluded. Study results and limitations: Relative to memory subsets, naive subsets generally showed larger estimated richness. For naive CD4 cells, roughly 5.5% of clonotypes were shared across a few donors. The study found lower generation probabilities in non-shared clonotypes than in those shared by all four donors.

The CDR3 runs to 15 residues. Trimming stripped 2 bases from V and 5 bases from J, with 12 bases between. Per germline, CDR1 SEHNR and CDR2 FQNEAQ (reference sequence). Produced via immunoSEQ multiplex PCR; TCRdb's table is partial and in-frame only. The data hold more than 2 million clones, with over 85% observed a single time. As for this clone: Antigen: not known.

The material sequenced was naive CD8+ T cells sorted from blood. This TCR derives from a man between 18 and 35 years old in good health. The rearrangement joins TRBV7-9 to TRBJ2-2; perhaps TRBD1 as D (7 bases). The CDR3, as DNA: TGTGCCAGCAGCTTAAAGACAGGGAGGACCGGGGAGCTGTTTTTT. It codes for CASSLKTGRTGELFF.